The 3 T cell receptor beta chains below all came from one sample that was sequenced in a study of blood T cell repertoires in COVID-19. Profiling relied on immunoSEQ multiplex PCR, and the TCRdb table lists in-frame clones only, not all of them. The data show more than 85,000 clones, with around 80% seen just once and approximately 9.9% held by the top ten. The sample consisted of peripheral blood. The receptors shown here come from a man aged 60 to 75 with active or convalescent COVID-19.

The chain joins TRBV12-3 or TRBV12-4 to TRBJ2-7, with D unresolved. Trimming took 4 bases from V and 4 from J, leaving 5 bases between them. The CDR3 length is 11 residues. CDR3 bases: TGTGCCAGCAGTTCCGTTTACGAGCAGTACTTC. As protein: CASSSVYEQYF.

Regarding this clone: Other DNA sequences in this specimen translate into the identical CDR3. V gene TRBV18 combines with J gene TRBJ2-5; D might be TRBD2 (5 bases). The CDR3 has 14 amino acids. V gave up 2 bases and J gave up 2 bases, with 9 bases separating them. Germline CDR1 and CDR2: KGHSH and LQKENI. The CDR3 is CASSPRELQETQYF. CDR3 nucleotides: TGTGCCAGCTCACCAAGGGAGCTTCAAGAGACCCAGTACTTC.

The chain is built from TRBV5-1 and TRBJ1-2, with 10 positions matching TRBD1. From germline, CDR1 is SGHRS and CDR2 YFSETQ. The CDR3 covers 17 residues. Trimming removed 3 bases from V and 8 bases from J; junction bases left unmatched: 16. CDR3 sequence reads: CASSYAVKDRGTRGYTF. The CDR3 bases are TGCGCCAGCAGCTACGCAGTCAAGGACAGGGGGACTAGAGGCTACACCTTC.